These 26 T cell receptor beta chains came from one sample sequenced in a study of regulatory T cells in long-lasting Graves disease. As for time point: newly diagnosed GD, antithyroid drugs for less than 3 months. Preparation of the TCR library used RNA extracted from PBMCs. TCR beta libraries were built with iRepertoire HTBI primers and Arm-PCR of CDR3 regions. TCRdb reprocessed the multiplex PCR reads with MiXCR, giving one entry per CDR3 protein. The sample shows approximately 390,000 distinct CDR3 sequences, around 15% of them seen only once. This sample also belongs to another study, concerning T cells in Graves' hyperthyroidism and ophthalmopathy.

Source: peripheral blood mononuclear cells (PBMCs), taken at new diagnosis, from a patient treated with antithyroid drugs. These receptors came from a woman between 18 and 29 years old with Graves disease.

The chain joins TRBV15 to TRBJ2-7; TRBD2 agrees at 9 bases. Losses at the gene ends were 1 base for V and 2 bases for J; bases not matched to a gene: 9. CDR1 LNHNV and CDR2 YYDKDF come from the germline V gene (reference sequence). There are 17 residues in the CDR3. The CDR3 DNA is TGTGCCACCAGCAGAGCCGGAAGCGGGGGGTTCACCTACGAGCAGTACTTC. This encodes CATSRAGSGGFTYEQYF.

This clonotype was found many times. CDR3 nucleotide sequence: TGCGCCAGCAGCACCCTGGACGGAGATACGCAGTATTTT. Protein sequence: CASSTLDGDTQYF. The chain has TRBV5-1 and TRBJ2-3, with D unresolved. The CDR3 sequence is 13 residues long. Trimming took 4 bases from V and 5 from J, leaving 11 bases between them. The germline V gene encodes CDR1 SGHRS and CDR2 YFSETQ.

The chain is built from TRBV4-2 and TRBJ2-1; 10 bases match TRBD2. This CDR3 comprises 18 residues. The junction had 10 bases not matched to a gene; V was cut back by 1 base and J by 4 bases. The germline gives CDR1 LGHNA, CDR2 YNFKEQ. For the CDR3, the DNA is TGTGCCAGCAGCCAAGCGCCTTGGACTAGCGGAAATTACAATGAGCAGTTCTTC. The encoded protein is CASSQAPWTSGNYNEQFF.

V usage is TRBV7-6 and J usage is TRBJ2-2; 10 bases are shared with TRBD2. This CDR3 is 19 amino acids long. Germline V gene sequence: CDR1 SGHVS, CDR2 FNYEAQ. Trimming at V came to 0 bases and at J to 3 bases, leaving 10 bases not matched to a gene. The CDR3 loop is CASSLAPAASGRDTGELFF. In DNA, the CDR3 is TGTGCCAGCAGCTTAGCCCCTGCGGCTAGCGGGAGAGACACCGGGGAGCTGTTTTTT.

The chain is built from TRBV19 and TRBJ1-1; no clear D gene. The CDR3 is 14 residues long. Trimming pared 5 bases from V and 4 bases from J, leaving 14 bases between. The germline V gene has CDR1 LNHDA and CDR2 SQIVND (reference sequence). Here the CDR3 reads CASSPQRAGTEAFF. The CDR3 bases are TGTGCCAGTAGTCCACAAAGGGCGGGCACTGAAGCTTTCTTT.

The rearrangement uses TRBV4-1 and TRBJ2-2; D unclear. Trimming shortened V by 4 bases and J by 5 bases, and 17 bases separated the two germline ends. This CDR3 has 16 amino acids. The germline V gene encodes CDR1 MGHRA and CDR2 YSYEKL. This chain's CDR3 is CASSLGPDRETGELFF. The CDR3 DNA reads TGCGCCAGCAGCCTAGGTCCCGATAGAGAAACCGGGGAGCTGTTTTTT.

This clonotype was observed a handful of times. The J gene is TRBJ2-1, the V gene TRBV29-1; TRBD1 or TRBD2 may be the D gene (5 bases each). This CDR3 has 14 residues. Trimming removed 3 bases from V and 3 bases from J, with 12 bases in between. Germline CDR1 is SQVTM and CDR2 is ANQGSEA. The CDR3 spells CSVDQGEGYNEQFF. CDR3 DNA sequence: TGCAGCGTTGATCAGGGTGAGGGCTACAATGAGCAGTTCTTC.

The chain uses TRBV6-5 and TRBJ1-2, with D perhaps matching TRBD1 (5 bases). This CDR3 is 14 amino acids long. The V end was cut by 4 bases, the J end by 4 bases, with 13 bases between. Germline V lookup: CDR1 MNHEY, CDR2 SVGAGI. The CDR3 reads CASSSGLRSYGYTF. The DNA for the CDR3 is TGTGCCAGCAGTTCAGGGTTACGGAGCTATGGCTACACCTTC.

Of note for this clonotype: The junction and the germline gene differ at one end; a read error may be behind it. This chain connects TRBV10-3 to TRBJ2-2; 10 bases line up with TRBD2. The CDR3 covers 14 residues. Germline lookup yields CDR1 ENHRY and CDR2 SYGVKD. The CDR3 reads CALGAGGNTGELLF. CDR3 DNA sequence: TGTGCCCTCGGAGCGGGGGGGAACACCGGGGAGCTGCTTTTT.

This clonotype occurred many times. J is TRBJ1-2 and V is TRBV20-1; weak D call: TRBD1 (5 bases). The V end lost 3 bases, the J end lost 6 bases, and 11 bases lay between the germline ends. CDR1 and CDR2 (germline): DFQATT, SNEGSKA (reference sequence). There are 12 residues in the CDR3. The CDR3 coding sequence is TGCAGTGCTAGTCGAGGGACCGATGGCTACACCTTC. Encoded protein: CSASRGTDGYTF.

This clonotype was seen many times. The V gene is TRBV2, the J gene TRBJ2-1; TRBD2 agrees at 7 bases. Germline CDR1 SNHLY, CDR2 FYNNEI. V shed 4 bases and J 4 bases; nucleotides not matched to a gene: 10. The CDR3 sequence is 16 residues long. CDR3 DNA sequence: TGTGCCAGCAGTGTGGGGCCCGGGAGGCGATACAATGAGCAGTTCTTC. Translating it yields CASSVGPGRRYNEQFF.

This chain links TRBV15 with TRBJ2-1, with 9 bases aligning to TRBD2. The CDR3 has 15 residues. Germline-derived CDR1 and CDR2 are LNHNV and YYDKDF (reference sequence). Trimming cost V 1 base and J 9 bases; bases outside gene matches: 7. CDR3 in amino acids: CATSRARLAGVEQFF. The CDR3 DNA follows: TGTGCCACCAGCAGAGCTCGGTTAGCGGGGGTTGAGCAGTTCTTC.

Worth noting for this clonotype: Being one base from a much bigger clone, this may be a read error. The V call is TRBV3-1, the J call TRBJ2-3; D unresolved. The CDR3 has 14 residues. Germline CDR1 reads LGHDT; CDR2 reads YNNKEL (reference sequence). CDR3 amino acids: CASSQDWATDTLYF. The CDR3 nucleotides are TGTGCCAGCAGCCAAGATTGGGCTACAGATACGCTGTATTTT.

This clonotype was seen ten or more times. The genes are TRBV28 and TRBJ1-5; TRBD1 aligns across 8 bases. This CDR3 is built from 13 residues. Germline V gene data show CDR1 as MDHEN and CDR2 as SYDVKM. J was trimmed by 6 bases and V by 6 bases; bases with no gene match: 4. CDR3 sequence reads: CASREQGGQPQHF. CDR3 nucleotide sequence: TGTGCCAGCAGGGAACAGGGGGGTCAGCCCCAGCATTTT.

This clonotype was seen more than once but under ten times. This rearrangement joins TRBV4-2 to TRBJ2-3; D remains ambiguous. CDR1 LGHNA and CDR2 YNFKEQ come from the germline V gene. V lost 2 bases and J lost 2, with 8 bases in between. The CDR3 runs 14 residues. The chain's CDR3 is CASSQTRSTDTQYF. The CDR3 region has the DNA TGTGCCAGCAGCCAAACCAGGTCCACAGATACGCAGTATTTT.

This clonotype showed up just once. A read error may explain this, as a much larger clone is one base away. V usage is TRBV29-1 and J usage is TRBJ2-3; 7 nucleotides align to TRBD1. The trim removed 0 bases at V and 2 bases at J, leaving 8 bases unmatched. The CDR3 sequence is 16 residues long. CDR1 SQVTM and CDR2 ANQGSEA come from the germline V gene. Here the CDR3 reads CSVEDETGYSTDTQYF. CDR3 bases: TGCAGCGTTGAAGATGAGACAGGGTATTCCACAGATACGCAGTATTTT.

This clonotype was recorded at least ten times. CDR3 sequence reads: CASSLRQANQPQHF. The CDR3 region has the DNA TGTGCCAGCAGTTTACGACAGGCTAATCAGCCCCAGCATTTT. The V and J genes are TRBV6-2 or TRBV6-3 and TRBJ1-5; perhaps TRBD1 as D (6 bases). CDR1 and CDR2 (germline): MNHEY, SVGEGT. Trimming stripped 4 bases from V and 4 bases from J, with 11 bases between. This CDR3 spans 14 amino acids.

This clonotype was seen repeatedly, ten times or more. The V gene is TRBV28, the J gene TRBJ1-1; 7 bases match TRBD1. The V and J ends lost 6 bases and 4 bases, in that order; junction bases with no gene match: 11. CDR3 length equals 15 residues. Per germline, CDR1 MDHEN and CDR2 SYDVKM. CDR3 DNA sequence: TGTGCCAGCAGCCCTACAGGGGAACAGACCACTGAAGCTTTCTTT. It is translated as CASSPTGEQTTEAFF.

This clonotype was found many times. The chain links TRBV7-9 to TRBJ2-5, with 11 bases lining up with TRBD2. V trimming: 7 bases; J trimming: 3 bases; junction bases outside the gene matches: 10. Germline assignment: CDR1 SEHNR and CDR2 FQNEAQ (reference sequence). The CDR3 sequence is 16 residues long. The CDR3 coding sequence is TGTGCCAGCACTAAAAGTAGCGGGAGGGAGGAAGAGACCCAGTACTTC. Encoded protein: CASTKSSGREEETQYF.

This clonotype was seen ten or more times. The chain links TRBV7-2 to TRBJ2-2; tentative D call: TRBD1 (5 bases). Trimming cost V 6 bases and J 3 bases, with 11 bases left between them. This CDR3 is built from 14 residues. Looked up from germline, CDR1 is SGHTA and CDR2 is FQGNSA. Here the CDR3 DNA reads TGTGCCAGCAGGAAGGGGTCTTACACCGGGGAGCTGTTTTTT. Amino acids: CASRKGSYTGELFF.

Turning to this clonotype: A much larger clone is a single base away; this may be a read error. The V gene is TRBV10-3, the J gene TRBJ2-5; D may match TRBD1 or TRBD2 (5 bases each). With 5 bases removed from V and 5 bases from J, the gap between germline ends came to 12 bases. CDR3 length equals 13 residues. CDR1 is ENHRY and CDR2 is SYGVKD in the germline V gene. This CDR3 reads CAISYRGEETQYF. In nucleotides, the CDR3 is TGTGCCATCAGTTACCGGGGCGAGGAGACCCAGTACTTC.

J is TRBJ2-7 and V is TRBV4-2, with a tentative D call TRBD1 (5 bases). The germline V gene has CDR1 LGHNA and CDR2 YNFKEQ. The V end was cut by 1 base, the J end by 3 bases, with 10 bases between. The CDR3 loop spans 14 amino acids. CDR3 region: CASSQADSNYEQYF. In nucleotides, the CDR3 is TGTGCCAGCAGCCAAGCCGACAGCAACTACGAGCAGTACTTC.

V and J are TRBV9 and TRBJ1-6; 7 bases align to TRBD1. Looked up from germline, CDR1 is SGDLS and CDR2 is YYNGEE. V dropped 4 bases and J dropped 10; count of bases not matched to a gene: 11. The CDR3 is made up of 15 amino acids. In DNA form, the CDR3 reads TGTGCCAGCAGCCCCCGACAGGGTGGAGGGTCACCCCTCCACTTT. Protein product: CASSPRQGGGSPLHF.

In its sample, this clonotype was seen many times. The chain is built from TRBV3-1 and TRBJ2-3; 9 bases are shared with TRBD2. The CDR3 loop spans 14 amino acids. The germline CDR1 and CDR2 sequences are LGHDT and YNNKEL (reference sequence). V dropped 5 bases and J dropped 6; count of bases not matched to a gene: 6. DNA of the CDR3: TGTGCCAGCAGCGAAGCGGGGGGAAGGGATACGCAGTATTTT. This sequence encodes CASSEAGGRDTQYF.

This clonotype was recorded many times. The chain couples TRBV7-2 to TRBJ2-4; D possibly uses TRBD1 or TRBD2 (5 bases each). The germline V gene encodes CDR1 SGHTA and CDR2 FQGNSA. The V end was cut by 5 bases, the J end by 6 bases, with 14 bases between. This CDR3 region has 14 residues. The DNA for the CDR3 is TGTGCCAGCAGCCAGATTCCGGGACGAAACATTCAGTACTTC. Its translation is CASSQIPGRNIQYF. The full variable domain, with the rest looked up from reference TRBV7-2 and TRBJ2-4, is GAGVSQSPSNKVTEKGKDVELRCDPISGHTALYWYRQSLGQGLEFLIYFQGNSAPDKSGLPSDRFSAERTGGSVSTLTIQRTQQEDSAVYLCASSQIPGRNIQYFGAGTRLSVL.

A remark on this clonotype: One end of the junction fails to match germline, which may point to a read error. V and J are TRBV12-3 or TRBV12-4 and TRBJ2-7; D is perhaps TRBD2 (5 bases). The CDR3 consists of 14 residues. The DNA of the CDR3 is TGTGCCAGCAGTTTAGGTGGTCCCCTGGGAGAGCAGTGCTTC. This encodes CASSLGGPLGEQCF.